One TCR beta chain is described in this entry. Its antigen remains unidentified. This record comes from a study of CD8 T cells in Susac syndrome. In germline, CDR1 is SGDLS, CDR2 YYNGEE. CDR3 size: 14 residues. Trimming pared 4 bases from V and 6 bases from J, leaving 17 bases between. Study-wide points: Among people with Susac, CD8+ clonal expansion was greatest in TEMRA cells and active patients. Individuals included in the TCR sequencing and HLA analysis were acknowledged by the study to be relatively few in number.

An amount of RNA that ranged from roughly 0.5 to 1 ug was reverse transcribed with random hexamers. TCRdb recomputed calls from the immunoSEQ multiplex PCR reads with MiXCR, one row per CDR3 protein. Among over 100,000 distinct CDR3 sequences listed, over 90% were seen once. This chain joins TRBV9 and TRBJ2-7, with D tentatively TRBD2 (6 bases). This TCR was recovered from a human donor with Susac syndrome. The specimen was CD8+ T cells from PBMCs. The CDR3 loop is CASSITGTPLEQYF. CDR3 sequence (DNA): TGTGCCAGCAGCATTACCGGGACTCCCCTCGAGCAGTACTTC.